This T cell receptor beta chain was captured in a study of blood T cell repertoires in COVID-19. Study-wide background: Italy, Spain and the United States were the sources of the convalescent and acute COVID-19 samples. PBMCs, B-cell-depleted T cells, or T cells were the source of the cDNA or gDNA that made up the material.

In the source study's methods: Nucleated cell counts were estimated from reference gene primer amplification. Sequenced by immunoSEQ multiplex PCR; TCRdb stores in-frame clones only, minus some. That table supplies the V and J calls and clone size; D and trimming were determined from the DNA. The sample records about 78,000 clones, about 90% being singletons. Material: peripheral blood. The TCR sequence derives from a woman aged 45-60 years in a cohort sampled during active COVID-19.

In DNA form, the CDR3 reads TGTGCCAGTAGTTCACTAGCGGGAGAGGGCAATGAGCAGTTCTTC. Translation gives CASSSLAGEGNEQFF. The chain employs TRBV19 and TRBJ2-1; TRBD2 agrees at 11 bases. The J segment lost 6 bases and the V segment lost 5 bases, leaving 6 bases of the junction unmatched. Germline V gene data show CDR1 as LNHDA and CDR2 as SQIVND (reference sequence). The CDR3 loop spans 15 amino acids.